The present T cell receptor (beta chain) was sequenced within a study of blood T cells in healthy people across ages. Study-level results: Both naive CD4+ cell counts and diversity were greater in long-lived donors than in aged donors.

CDR1 is LGHDT, CDR2 YNNKEL, per germline (reference sequence). V lost 2 bases, J lost 1 base, and 15 bases lay in between. The CDR3 runs to 17 residues. Of note for this clonotype: The antigen is unknown.

PBMCs numbering at least 7 million were isolated per sample. A J-beta primer mix and a sample-barcoded 5' primer were used in a second PCR of roughly 6 to 11 cycles. Researchers report that a template-switch adaptor with 12 random nucleotides tagged each cDNA molecule. MiXCR, applied by TCRdb to the 5' RACE reads, yields one record per CDR3 protein. The sample lists over 1.5 million distinct CDR3 sequences, about 49% occurring once. Sequencing input: blood. The genes are TRBV3-1 and TRBJ2-1; D gene ambiguous. This TCR was recovered from a woman aged 40 to 50 in good health. The CDR3 bases are TGTGCCAGCAGCCAACTGCTGCGGAGTGTGTCCTACAATGAGCAGTTCTTC. Translation: CASSQLLRSVSYNEQFF.